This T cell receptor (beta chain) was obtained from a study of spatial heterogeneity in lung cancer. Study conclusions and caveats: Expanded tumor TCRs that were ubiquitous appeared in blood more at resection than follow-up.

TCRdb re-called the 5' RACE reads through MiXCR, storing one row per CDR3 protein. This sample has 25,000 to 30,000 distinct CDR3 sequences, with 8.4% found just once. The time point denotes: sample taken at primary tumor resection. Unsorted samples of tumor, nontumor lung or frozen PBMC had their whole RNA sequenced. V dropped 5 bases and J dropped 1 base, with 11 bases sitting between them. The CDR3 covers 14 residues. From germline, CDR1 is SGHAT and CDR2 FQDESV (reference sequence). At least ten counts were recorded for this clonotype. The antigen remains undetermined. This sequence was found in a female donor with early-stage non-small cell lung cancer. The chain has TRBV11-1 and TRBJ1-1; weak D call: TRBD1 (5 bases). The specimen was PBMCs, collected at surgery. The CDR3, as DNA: TGTGCCAGCAGCCAGAGGAGGGGGAACACTGAAGCTTTCTTT. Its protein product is CASSQRRGNTEAFF.